The clone carrying this T cell receptor (beta chain) showed up just a few times. Its cognate antigen is unknown. This specimen comes from a study of metastatic and nonmetastatic thyroid tumors. Study overall: Patients with malignant and benign thyroid disease provided blood and tumor or nodule tissue, whose repertoires were compared. Study-wide results and limits: Reportedly, malignant thyroid tumors had significantly higher TCR beta diversity than benign nodules, in blood and tumor.

No patient received treatment before thyroid surgery. In the original processing: A papillary thyroid cancer distant-metastasis classifier was built from CDR3 differences across clinicopathological groups. TCRdb reprocessed the PCR reads using MiXCR. TCRdb, rather than the study authors, made the V and J calls. Of over 3,500 clones in the sample, roughly 35% were seen once. This CDR3 is built from 14 residues. V dropped 7 bases and J dropped 5 bases, with 14 bases sitting between them. The sequenced sample was tumor tissue. The V and J genes are TRBV12-3 or TRBV12-4 and TRBJ2-2; D not resolved. The TCR originated in a male donor with papillary thyroid cancer or a benign thyroid nodule (not recorded which). Some clones in this sample may be carry-over from other donors' samples. The CDR3 loop reads CASTPGVGTGELFF. CDR3 sequence (DNA): TGTGCCAGCACCCCTGGTGTCGGGACCGGGGAGCTGTTTTTT.